This entry lists 13 T cell receptor beta chains sequenced from one sample in a study of blood T cell repertoires in COVID-19. TCRdb's copy holds only in-frame clones and misses some; the assay was immunoSEQ multiplex PCR. Of 95,000 to 150,000 clones listed, about 81% are singletons. What was sequenced was peripheral blood. These receptors came from a man younger than 40 with COVID-19, enrolled during active disease.

About this clone itself: The same CDR3 arises from other DNA sequences in this sample as well. The V and J genes are TRBV10-3 and TRBJ2-7; TRBD1 matches at 8 bases. With 0 bases clipped from V and 3 bases from J, the junction kept 4 bases outside the gene matches. The CDR3 contains 15 residues. Per germline, CDR1 ENHRY and CDR2 SYGVKD. The CDR3 here is CAISESGQGGYEQYF. CDR3 bases: TGTGCCATCAGTGAGTCCGGACAGGGTGGCTACGAGCAGTACTTC.

As DNA, the CDR3 is TGTGCCAGCAGTCAGCGGACGACAGGGCTCGACGAGCAGTACTTC. Its protein is CASSQRTTGLDEQYF. The chain uses TRBV6-2 or TRBV6-3 and TRBJ2-7; TRBD1 matches 7 bases. The trim removed 5 bases at V and 5 bases at J, leaving 12 bases unmatched. Germline V lookup: CDR1 MNHEY, CDR2 SVGEGT. The CDR3 runs 15 residues.

V and J are TRBV5-1 and TRBJ2-7, with TRBD1 matching 9 bases. CDR3 length equals 15 residues. The V and J ends lost 4 bases and 3 bases, in that order; junction bases with no gene match: 8. Looked up from germline, CDR1 is SGHRS and CDR2 is YFSETQ. DNA for the CDR3: TGCGCCAGCAGCCAGTCCGGGACAGGGATCTACGAGCAGTACTTC. Its translation is CASSQSGTGIYEQYF.

The count of this clone is one. The chain employs TRBV10-3 and TRBJ2-7; the match to TRBD1 covers 7 bases. This CDR3 contains 17 residues. V trimming: 2 bases; J trimming: 0 bases; junction bases outside the gene matches: 10. CDR1 is ENHRY and CDR2 is SYGVKD in the germline V gene. The CDR3: CAISEGDRDSHSYEQYF. The CDR3 coding sequence is TGTGCCATCAGTGAGGGTGATAGGGACAGTCACTCCTACGAGCAGTACTTC.

Written as DNA, the CDR3 is TGTGCCAGCAGCTTTTCCGCAGATACGCAGTATTTT. This gives the protein CASSFSADTQYF. V gene TRBV7-6 combines with J gene TRBJ2-3; no definite D call. This CDR3 is 12 amino acids long. CDR1 and CDR2 (germline): SGHVS, FNYEAQ. The V end lost 3 bases, the J end lost 4 bases, and 5 bases lay between the germline ends.

The genes are TRBV29-1 and TRBJ2-1, with a weak D call TRBD2 (6 bases). Germline V gene sequence: CDR1 SQVTM, CDR2 ANQGSEA. V was trimmed by 3 bases and J by 15 bases, leaving 15 bases between them. The CDR3 is 11 amino acids. CDR3 nucleotide sequence: TGCAGCGTTGATGGCGGGGCGGGACCGTTCTTC. Translating it yields CSVDGGAGPFF.

This chain links TRBV21-1 with TRBJ1-5; no check of the table's D call, TRBD1, against the DNA was made. TRBV21-1 is a known pseudogene. The CDR3 sequence is 13 residues long. CDR3 amino acids: CASRLQGYQPQHF. The CDR3 bases are TGTGCCAGCAGACTACAGGGATACCAGCCCCAGCATTTT.

V gene TRBV7-9 combines with J gene TRBJ2-7; no reliable D call. Germline V gene sequence: CDR1 SEHNR, CDR2 FQNEAQ (reference sequence). Trimming took 5 bases from V and 3 from J, leaving 11 bases between them. This CDR3 has 13 residues. As DNA, the CDR3 is TGTGCCAGCAGCCGCGGTGAGGACTACGAGCAGTACTTC. Translating gives CASSRGEDYEQYF.

The chain couples TRBV27 to TRBJ2-2; D perhaps matches TRBD2 (5 bases). V was shortened by 2 bases and J by 4 bases, with 5 bases between the two germline ends. This CDR3 region has 13 residues. Germline CDR1 is MNHEY and CDR2 is SMNVEV (reference sequence). The CDR3 sequence: CASSLEGTGELFF. The CDR3 coding sequence is TGTGCCAGCAGTTTAGAGGGCACCGGGGAGCTGTTTTTT.

This clone appeared a single time. The chain links TRBV5-4 to TRBJ1-6; TRBD1 is a possible D gene (5 bases). V lost 4 bases to trimming and J lost 6 bases, with 11 bases between them. This CDR3 is 14 amino acids long. Germline CDR1 reads SGHNT; CDR2 reads YYREEE (reference sequence). In nucleotides, the CDR3 is TGTGCCAGCAGCGCGGGACGGCCTAATTCACCCCTCCACTTT. Translated: CASSAGRPNSPLHF.

This chain joins TRBV28 and TRBJ1-6; 11 positions agree with TRBD1. This CDR3 is built from 15 residues. The V segment lost 5 bases and the J segment 10 bases; nucleotides outside the gene matches: 7. Germline V gene data show CDR1 as MDHEN and CDR2 as SYDVKM. CDR3 bases: TGTGCCAGCAGTACACACCGGGACAGGGGGTCACCCCTCCACTTT. This codes for CASSTHRDRGSPLHF.

The chain couples TRBV18 to TRBJ2-3; D unclear. V was pared by 5 bases and J by 4 bases, with 10 bases between. Germline loops: CDR1 KGHSH, CDR2 LQKENI. CDR3 length: 13 amino acids. The CDR3 bases are TGTGCCAGCTCATCATCACTCTCAGATACGCAGTATTTT. Translated, it gives CASSSSLSDTQYF.

V gene TRBV10-3 combines with J gene TRBJ2-2, with TRBD2 as a possible D gene (6 bases). The V end lost 4 bases, the J end lost 6 bases, and 15 bases lay between the germline ends. The CDR3 is made up of 15 amino acids. CDR1 is ENHRY and CDR2 is SYGVKD in the germline V gene. The chain's CDR3 is CAISVDSTRSGELFF. For the CDR3, the DNA is TGTGCCATCAGTGTGGATTCGACTAGGTCCGGGGAGCTGTTTTTT.